This T cell receptor beta chain comes out of a study of neurological immune-mediated disorders. Study overall: The approximately 34 patients with multiple sclerosis comprised some 31 relapsing-remitting cases and 3 secondary progressive cases. Study-level findings and limits: Patients with HTLV-1-associated myelopathy had the highest level of TCR clonal expansion, whereas patients with multiple sclerosis had the lowest level, falling beneath the level found in healthy controls.

TCRdb analysed the 5' RACE reads with MiXCR anew, one entry per CDR3 protein. Altogether 85,000 to 100,000 distinct CDR3 sequences are present, 3.5% being singletons, with the ten largest covering 5% to 6.5%. V lost 3 bases, J lost 1 base, and 10 bases lay in between. CDR1 is SGHRS, CDR2 YFSETQ, per germline. The CDR3 is 14 amino acids. This clonotype was seen at least ten times. Its antigen remains unknown. The chain employs TRBV5-1 and TRBJ1-1; TRBD1 is a possible D gene (5 bases). This sequence was found in a woman younger than 30 with multiple sclerosis. Input material: PBMCs. CDR3 coding DNA: TGCGCCAGCAGCTCATGGACACCGAACACTGAAGCTTTCTTT. Its protein product is CASSSWTPNTEAFF.